The sequence of this T cell receptor beta chain was determined in a study of T-cell reconstitution after alpha-beta-depleted transplantation in children. The study, taken as a whole, reports: In patients about two months after transplant, alpha-beta T cells reportedly arose from several hundred expanded graft clones. Newly made T cells mostly supplied T-cell counts and diversity one year after transplant. Surviving recipient T cells and thymic progenitors underlay high day-60 TCRbeta diversity in some patients.

Concerning this clonotype: The antigen is not known.

This sample's TCRbeta library carried unique molecular identifier barcodes. TCRdb processed the PCR reads anew with MiXCR; each CDR3 protein has one entry. This sample has 800,000 to 1,000,000 distinct CDR3 sequences, with under 30% found just once. The input for sequencing was PBMCs, mostly from graft donor cells, taken 360 days after TCRalphabeta/CD19-depleted stem cell transplant. This clonotype was sampled from a boy in the first two years of life who had a stem cell transplant for SCID, so the T cells may come from the graft donor.

The CDR3 bases are TGTGCCAGCGCCCTGGGGTTCTCGTGGGCCGGGGAGCTGTTTTTT. Protein product: CASALGFSWAGELFF. J is TRBJ2-2 and V is TRBV27; no firm D call. The V and J ends lost 8 bases and 6 bases respectively, with 19 bases between them. The germline CDR1 and CDR2 sequences are MNHEY and SMNVEV (reference sequence). The CDR3 length is 15 residues.